This is a list of T cell receptor beta chains from one sample in a study of shared clonotypes between healthy human individuals. Assay used: immunoSEQ multiplex PCR; TCRdb lists only in-frame clones, some missing. The sample has millions of clones; 85% to 95% are singletons. Sequencing was performed on naive CD4+ T cells from PBMCs. All receptors derive from a young man in good health. Some clones in this sample may be carry-over from other donors' samples. Both conserved end residues are part of each CDR3. Each record gives: D gene, clone size, J gene, V gene, CDR3 DNA, CDR3 protein. D genes are given only for firm matches. Size is stated for part of the rows, as once, few or many counts, or as a class when the clone is expanded.

D: -; size: -; J: TRBJ1-4; V: TRBV19; DNA: TGTGCCAGTAGTGTCCGCGGGTATTTGTCTAATGAAAAACTGTTTTTT; CDR3: CASSVRGYLSNEKLFF
D: -; size: -; J: TRBJ2-7; V: TRBV29-1; DNA: TGCAGCGCGGGACGGCCCGGGATGCAGTACTTC; CDR3: CSAGRPGMQYF
D: TRBD2; size: -; J: TRBJ2-7; V: TRBV4-2; DNA: TGTGCCAGCAGCCCGAAGTGGATTGGTGCGGGAGGTTACGAGCAGTACTTC; CDR3: CASSPKWIGAGGYEQYF
D: -; size: -; J: TRBJ2-3; V: TRBV25-1; DNA: TGTGCCAGCAGTGAATACGGCGGGCAGGGCACAGATACGCAGTATTTT; CDR3: CASSEYGGQGTDTQYF
D: TRBD1; size: -; J: TRBJ1-2; V: TRBV4-3; DNA: TGCGCCAGCAGCCATCGAATCGGGGCGGCAGGGGGGGGAGGCTACACCTTC; CDR3: CASSHRIGAAGGGGYTF
D: TRBD1; size: -; J: TRBJ1-1; V: TRBV6-5; DNA: TGTGCCAGCAGGCGACAGGGAGGGAACACTGAAGCTTTCTTT; CDR3: CASRRQGGNTEAFF
D: -; size: few; J: TRBJ1-3; V: TRBV4-1; DNA: TGCGCCAGCGGGCCCCCGAGCCCTGGAAACACCATATATTTT; CDR3: CASGPPSPGNTIYF
D: -; size: -; J: TRBJ2-5; V: TRBV2; DNA: TGTGCCAGCAGTGAAGCTACAGCCCAAGAGACCCAGTACTTC; CDR3: CASSEATAQETQYF
D: -; size: few; J: TRBJ1-1; V: TRBV6-6; DNA: TGTGCCAGCACCCAACTCCTCCCTGGTACTGAAGCTTTCTTT; CDR3: CASTQLLPGTEAFF
D: -; size: -; J: TRBJ2-4; V: TRBV5-1; DNA: TGCGCCAGCAGCTTAGAGGGTGTTAGGGTAAACATTCAGTACTTC; CDR3: CASSLEGVRVNIQYF
D: -; size: -; J: TRBJ2-5; V: TRBV5-1; DNA: TGCGCCAGCAGCTTGGGTGTCCAAGAGACCCAGTACTTC; CDR3: CASSLGVQETQYF
D: -; size: -; J: TRBJ1-5; V: TRBV10-1; DNA: TGCGCCAGCACCCAGGTTAATCAGCCCCAGCATTTT; CDR3: CASTQVNQPQHF